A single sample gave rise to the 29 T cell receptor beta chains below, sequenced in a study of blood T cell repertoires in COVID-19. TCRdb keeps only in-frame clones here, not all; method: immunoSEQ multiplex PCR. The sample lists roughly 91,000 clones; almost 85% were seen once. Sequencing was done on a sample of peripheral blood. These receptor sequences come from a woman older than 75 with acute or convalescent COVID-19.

CDR3 residues: CASRAGTGGPDTQYF. The CDR3 DNA sequence: TGTGCCAGCAGGGCAGGGACAGGGGGCCCAGATACGCAGTATTTT. This rearrangement joins TRBV2 to TRBJ2-3, with 12 bases fitting TRBD1. V lost 6 bases to trimming and J lost 4 bases; unmatched junction nucleotides: 5. Germline lookup yields CDR1 SNHLY and CDR2 FYNNEI. This CDR3 contains 15 residues.

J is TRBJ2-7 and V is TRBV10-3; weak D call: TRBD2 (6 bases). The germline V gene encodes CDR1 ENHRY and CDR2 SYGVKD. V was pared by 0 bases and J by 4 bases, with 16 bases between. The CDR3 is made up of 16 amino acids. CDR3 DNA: TGTGCCATCAGTGAGTCGGTCGCGGGATCGGCGTACGAGCAGTACTTC. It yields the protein CAISESVAGSAYEQYF.

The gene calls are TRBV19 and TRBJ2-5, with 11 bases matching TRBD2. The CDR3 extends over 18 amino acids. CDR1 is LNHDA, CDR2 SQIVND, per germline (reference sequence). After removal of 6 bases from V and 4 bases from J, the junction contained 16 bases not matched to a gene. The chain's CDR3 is CASSAFSGGANGRETQYF. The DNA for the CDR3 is TGTGCCAGTAGCGCATTTAGCGGGGGGGCCAATGGGAGAGAGACCCAGTACTTC. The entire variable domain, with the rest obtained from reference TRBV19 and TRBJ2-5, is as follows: DGGITQSPKYLFRKEGQNVTLSCEQNLNHDAMYWYRQDPGQGLRLIYYSQIVNDFQKGDIAEGYSVSREKKESFPLTVTSAQKNPTAFYLCASSAFSGGANGRETQYFGPGTRLLVL.

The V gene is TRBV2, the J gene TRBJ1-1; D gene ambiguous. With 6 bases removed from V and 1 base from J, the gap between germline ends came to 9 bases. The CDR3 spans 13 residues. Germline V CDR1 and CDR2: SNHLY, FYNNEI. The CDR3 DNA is TGTGCCAGCAGGCGGCAGCAGAACACTGAAGCTTTCTTT. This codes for CASRRQQNTEAFF. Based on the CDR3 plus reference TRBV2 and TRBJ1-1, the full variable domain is EPEVTQTPSHQVTQMGQEVILRCVPISNHLYFYWYRQILGQKVEFLVSFYNNEISEKSEIFDDQFSVERPDGSNFTLKIRSTKLEDSAMYFCASRRQQNTEAFFGQGTRLTVV.

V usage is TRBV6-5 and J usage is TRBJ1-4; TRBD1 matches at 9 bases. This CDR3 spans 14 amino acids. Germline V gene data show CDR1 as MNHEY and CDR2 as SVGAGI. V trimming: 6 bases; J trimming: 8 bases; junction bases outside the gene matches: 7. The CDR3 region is CASSLGQGREKLFF. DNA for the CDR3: TGTGCCAGCAGCCTAGGACAGGGGAGGGAAAAACTGTTTTTT.

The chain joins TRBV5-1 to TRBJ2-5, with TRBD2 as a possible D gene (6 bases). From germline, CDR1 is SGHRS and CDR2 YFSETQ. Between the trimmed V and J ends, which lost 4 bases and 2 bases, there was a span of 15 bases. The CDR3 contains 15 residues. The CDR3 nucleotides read TGCGCCAGCAGCACGGCGACTAGTCGGCAAGAGACCCAGTACTTC. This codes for CASSTATSRQETQYF.

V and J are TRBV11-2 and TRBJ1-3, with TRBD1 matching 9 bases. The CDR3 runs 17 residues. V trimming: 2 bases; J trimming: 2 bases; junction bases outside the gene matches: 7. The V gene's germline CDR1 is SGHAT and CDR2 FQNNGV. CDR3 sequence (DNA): TGTGCCAGCAGCTTATCTGGGACAGGGACCACTGGAAACACCATATATTTT. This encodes CASSLSGTGTTGNTIYF.

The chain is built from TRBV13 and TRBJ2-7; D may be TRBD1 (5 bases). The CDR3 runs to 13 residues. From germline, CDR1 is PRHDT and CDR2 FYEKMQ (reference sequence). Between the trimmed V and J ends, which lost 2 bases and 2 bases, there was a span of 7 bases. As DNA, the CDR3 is TGTGCCAGCAGCTTAAAGGGGACCTACGAGCAGTACTTC. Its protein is CASSLKGTYEQYF.

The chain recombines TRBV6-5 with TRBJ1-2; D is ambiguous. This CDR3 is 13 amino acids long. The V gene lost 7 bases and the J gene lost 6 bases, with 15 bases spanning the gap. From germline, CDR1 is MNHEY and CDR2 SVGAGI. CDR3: CASTPGLMDGYTF. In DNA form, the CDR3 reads TGTGCCAGCACCCCCGGACTGATGGATGGCTACACCTTC.

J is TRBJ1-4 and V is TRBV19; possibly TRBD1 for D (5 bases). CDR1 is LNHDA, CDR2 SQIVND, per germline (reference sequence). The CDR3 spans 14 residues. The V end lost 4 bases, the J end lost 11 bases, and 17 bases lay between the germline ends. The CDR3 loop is CASSNLGTAGKLFF. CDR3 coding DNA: TGTGCCAGTAGTAATCTAGGGACGGCGGGGAAACTGTTTTTT.

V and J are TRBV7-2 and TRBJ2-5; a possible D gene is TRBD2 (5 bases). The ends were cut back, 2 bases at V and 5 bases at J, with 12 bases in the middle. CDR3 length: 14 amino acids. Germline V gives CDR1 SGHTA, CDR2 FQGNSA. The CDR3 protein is CASSLRPSSETQYF. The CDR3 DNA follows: TGTGCCAGCAGCTTACGACCCTCTAGCGAGACCCAGTACTTC.

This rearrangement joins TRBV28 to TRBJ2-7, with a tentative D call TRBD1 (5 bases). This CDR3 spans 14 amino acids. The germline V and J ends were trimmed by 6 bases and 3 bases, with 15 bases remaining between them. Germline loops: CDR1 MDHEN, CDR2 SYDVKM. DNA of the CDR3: TGTGCCAGCAGCAAATCAGGGAAGAGCTACGAGCAGTACTTC. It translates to CASSKSGKSYEQYF.

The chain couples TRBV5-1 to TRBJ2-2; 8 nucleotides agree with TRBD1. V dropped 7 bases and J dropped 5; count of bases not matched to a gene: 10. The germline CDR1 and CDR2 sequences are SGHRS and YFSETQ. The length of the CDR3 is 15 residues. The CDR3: CASRTGQGWTGELFF. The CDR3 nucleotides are TGCGCCAGCCGAACAGGACAGGGCTGGACCGGGGAGCTGTTTTTT. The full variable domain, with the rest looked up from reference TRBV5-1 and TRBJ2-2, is KAGVTQTPRYLIKTRGQQVTLSCSPISGHRSVSWYQQTPGQGLQFLFEYFSETQRNKGNFPGRFSGRQFSNSRSEMNVSTLELGDSALYLCASRTGQGWTGELFFGEGSRLTVL.

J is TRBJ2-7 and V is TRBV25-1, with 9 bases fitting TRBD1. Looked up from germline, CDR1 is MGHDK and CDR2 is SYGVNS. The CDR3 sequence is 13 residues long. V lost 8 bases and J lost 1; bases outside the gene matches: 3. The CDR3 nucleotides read TGTGCCAGCCGGGACAGGGTGTCCTACGAGCAGTACTTC. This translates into CASRDRVSYEQYF.

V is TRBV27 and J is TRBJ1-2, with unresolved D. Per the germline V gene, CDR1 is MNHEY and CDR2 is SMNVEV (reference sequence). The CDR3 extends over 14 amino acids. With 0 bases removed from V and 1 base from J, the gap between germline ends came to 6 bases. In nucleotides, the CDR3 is TGTGCCAGCAGTTTATCATCAGTTAACTATGGCTACACCTTC. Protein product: CASSLSSVNYGYTF.

In DNA, the CDR3 is TGTGCCAGCAGCCCCAGCGCGGAGAGCTCCTATAATTCACCCCTCCACTTT. As protein: CASSPSAESSYNSPLHF. The genes are TRBV7-2 and TRBJ1-6; D gene unclear. Between the trimmed V and J ends, which lost 5 bases and 0 bases, there was a span of 14 bases. This CDR3 has 17 residues. Germline V gene data show CDR1 as SGHTA and CDR2 as FQGNSA.

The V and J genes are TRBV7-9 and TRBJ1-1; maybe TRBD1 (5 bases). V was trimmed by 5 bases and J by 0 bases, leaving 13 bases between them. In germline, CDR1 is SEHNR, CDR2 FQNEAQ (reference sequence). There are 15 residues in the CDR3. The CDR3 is CASSKQETMNTEAFF. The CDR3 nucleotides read TGTGCCAGCAGCAAACAGGAGACAATGAACACTGAAGCTTTCTTT.

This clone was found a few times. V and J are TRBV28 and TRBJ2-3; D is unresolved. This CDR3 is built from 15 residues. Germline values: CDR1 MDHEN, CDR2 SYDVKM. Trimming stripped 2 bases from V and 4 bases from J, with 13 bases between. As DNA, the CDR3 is TGTGCCAGCAGTTTACCAAGACTTGGCGCAGATACGCAGTATTTT. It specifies CASSLPRLGADTQYF.

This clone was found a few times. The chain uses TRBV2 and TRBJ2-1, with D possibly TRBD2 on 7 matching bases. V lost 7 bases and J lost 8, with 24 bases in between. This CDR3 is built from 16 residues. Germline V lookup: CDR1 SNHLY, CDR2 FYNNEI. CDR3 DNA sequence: TGTGCCAGCACCCTAGGGGGGCACGGGAGGAGCGATGAGCAGTTCTTC. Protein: CASTLGGHGRSDEQFF.

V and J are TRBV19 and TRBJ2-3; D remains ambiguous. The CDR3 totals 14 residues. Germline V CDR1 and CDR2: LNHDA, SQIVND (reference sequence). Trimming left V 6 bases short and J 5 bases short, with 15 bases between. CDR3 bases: TGTGCCAGTAGCCTTAGGCAGGCTATAGATACGCAGTATTTT. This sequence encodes CASSLRQAIDTQYF.

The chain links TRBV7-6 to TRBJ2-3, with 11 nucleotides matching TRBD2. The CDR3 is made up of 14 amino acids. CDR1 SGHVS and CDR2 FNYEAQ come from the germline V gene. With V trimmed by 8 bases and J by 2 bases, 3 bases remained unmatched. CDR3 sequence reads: CASSSGGYTDTQYF. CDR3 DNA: TGTGCCAGCTCTAGCGGGGGGTACACAGATACGCAGTATTTT.

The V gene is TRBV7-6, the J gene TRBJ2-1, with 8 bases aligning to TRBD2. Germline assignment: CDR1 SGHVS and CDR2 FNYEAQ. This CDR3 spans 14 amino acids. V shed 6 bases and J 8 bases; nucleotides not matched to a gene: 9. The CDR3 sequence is CASSRSGTVYEQFF. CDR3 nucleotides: TGTGCCAGCAGTCGTAGCGGGACTGTGTATGAGCAGTTCTTC.

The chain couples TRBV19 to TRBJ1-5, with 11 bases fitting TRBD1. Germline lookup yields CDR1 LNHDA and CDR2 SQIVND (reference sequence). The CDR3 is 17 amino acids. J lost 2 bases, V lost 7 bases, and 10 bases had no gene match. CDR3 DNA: TGTGCCAGTATCAGGGACAGGGGGTCGGGCGGCAATCAGCCCCAGCATTTT. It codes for CASIRDRGSGGNQPQHF.

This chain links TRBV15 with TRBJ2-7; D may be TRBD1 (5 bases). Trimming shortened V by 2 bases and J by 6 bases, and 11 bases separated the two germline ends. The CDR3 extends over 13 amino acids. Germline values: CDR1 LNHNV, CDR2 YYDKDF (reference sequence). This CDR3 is CATSRPGSGEQYF. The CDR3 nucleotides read TGTGCCACCAGCAGACCAGGGTCAGGCGAGCAGTACTTC. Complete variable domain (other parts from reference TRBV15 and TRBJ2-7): DAMVIQNPRYQVTQFGKPVTLSCSQTLNHNVMYWYQQKSSQAPKLLFHYYDKDFNNEADTPDNFQSRRPNTSFCFLDIRSPGLGDTAMYLCATSRPGSGEQYFGPGTRLTVT.

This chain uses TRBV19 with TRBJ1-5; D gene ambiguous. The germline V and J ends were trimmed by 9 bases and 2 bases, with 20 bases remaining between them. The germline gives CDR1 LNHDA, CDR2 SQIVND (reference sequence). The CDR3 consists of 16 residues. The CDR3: CASNPYGAVGNQPQHF. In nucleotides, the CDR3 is TGTGCCAGCAACCCCTATGGAGCGGTGGGCAATCAGCCCCAGCATTTT. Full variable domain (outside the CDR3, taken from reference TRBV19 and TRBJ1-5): DGGITQSPKYLFRKEGQNVTLSCEQNLNHDAMYWYRQDPGQGLRLIYYSQIVNDFQKGDIAEGYSVSREKKESFPLTVTSAQKNPTAFYLCASNPYGAVGNQPQHFGDGTRLSIL.

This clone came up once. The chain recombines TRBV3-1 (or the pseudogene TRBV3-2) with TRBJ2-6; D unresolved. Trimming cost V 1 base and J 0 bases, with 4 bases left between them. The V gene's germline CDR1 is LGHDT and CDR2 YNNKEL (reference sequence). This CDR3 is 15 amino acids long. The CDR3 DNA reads TGTGCCAGCAGCCAAGCAGGCTCTGGGGCCAACGTCCTGACTTTC. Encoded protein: CASSQAGSGANVLTF.

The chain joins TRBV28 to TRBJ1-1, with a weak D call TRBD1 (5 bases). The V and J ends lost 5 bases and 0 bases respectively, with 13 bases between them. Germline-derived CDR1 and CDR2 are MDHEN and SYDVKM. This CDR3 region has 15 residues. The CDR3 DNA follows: TGTGCCAGCAGTCCCGCAGGAGGGGTGAACACTGAAGCTTTCTTT. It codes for CASSPAGGVNTEAFF.

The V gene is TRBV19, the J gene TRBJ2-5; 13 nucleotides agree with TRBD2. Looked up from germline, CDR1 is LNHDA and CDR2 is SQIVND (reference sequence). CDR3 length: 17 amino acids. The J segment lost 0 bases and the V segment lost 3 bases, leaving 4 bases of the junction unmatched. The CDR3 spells CASSIGLAGAYQETQYF. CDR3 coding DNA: TGTGCCAGTAGTATTGGACTAGCGGGGGCGTACCAAGAGACCCAGTACTTC.

CDR3 amino acids: CASSMGQTYEQYF. CDR3 nucleotides: TGTGCCAGTAGTATGGGACAGACCTACGAGCAGTACTTC. The V call is TRBV19, the J call TRBJ2-7; 7 bases line up with TRBD1. The CDR3 contains 13 residues. J was trimmed by 2 bases and V by 3 bases; bases with no gene match: 1. Germline CDR1 is LNHDA and CDR2 is SQIVND (reference sequence).